This TCR beta chain was observed in a study of cytomegalovirus exposure and HLA in healthy donors (dated by TCRdb to the late 2010s). Notes on the research overall: An earlier analysis of roughly 610 of the donors reported 250 to 300 Gb of sequence data and 95 million to 130 million unique TCR beta sequences obtained from about 179 million T cells. An early release that covered fewer than 750 HLA-typed donors contained around 300 gigabases of sequencing data and 75 million to 100 million unique TCR sequences. The genetic ancestry cluster associated with self-reported Caucasian donors included 65% to 90% of the 350 to 500 genotyped donors. The study was designed to test whether signatures of past pathogen exposure could be identified by cataloging public T cell receptors. The study profiled the T cell repertoires of 550 to 700 subjects by immunosequencing and related them to cytomegalovirus serostatus. A separate validation cohort of 90 to 150 different subjects was used in addition to the 666-subject first cohort. The study combined high-throughput TCR immunosequencing, statistical association of individual TCRs with disease status, and machine learning to predict cytomegalovirus infection status. To study patterns of TCR occurrence, a later analysis re-analyzed previously published TCR beta repertoires from 666 donors and added high-resolution HLA genotyping. The later analysis used no new phenotypic data to find candidate immune exposures, relying instead on TCR beta sequences and their occurrence across donors. In an earlier analysis of over 550 of the donors, high-throughput TCR beta sequencing was used to judge whether each TCR beta V gene segment behaved as functional or pseudogenic. Donor age, sex, ethnicity and CMV serostatus were collected together with the repertoire data. A later genetic analysis took genome-wide SNP genotypes for about three fifths of the 666 donors and used that subset as a discovery cohort. Every discovery cohort repertoire had been produced on one sequencing platform. HLA typing covered class I and class II loci at four-digit resolution. Typing coverage differed by locus: A, B, C, DRB1 and DQB1 were typed in roughly 620-630 donors, DQA1 in 500 to 550, DPA1 in nearly 610, and DPB1 in roughly 450. Because of strong linkage in the cohort, a few DR-DQ haplotypes were treated as single units for association and clustering. Among about 390 genotyped donors of the cohort, an average of around 240,000 unique TCR beta nucleotide sequences were sequenced per donor, around a sixth of them non-productive. Results and caveats for the whole study, not just this receptor: Correlated functional status among segregating V segments might be attributable to linkage disequilibrium, but an unknown experimental factor could not be ruled out. Broadly in line with IMGT annotations, most TCR beta V segments showed up in productive rearrangements about 90% or about 30% of the time in an earlier analysis of several hundred of the donors. The study listed 150 to 200 TCR beta chains as associated with cytomegalovirus. A later analysis found that most CMV-associated TCR beta chains appeared HLA-restricted, with HLA associations seemingly driven largely by CMV exposure. The presence/absence analyses assumed that sequencing depth was roughly uniform across donors, and that assumption may not be true. Because the 87-base-pair reads could not distinguish some IMGT-functional V segments, including TRBV6-2 and TRBV6-3, those segments were excluded. Cytomegalovirus status was reported to be diagnosed by the classifier with high specificity and sensitivity in both the original and validation cohorts. When HLA alleles, especially DR and DQ, strongly co-occurred, TCR associations were difficult to assign to individual alleles. A few of the identified cytomegalovirus-associated TCR beta chains were confirmed in vitro to be specific for cytomegalovirus antigens. In a later analysis, HLA-associated TCR beta chains showed more clonal expansion and lower generation probabilities than non-associated chains that were equally common. A later analysis reported that several top co-occurrence clusters appeared linked to parvovirus B19, influenza, CMV and Epstein-Barr virus. The only immune exposure information available for the cohort was CMV serostatus. Because HLA typing was unavailable for some donors at each locus, only the typed subset was used in association tests. Most TCR sequences were seen in very few donors, while some public TCRs were found in many individuals. In a later genetic analysis, fewer N-insertions in productive TCRs were reported among donors in an Asian-associated ancestry cluster than the roughly 710-donor mean. Specific HLA alleles were associated with 15,000 to 20,000 TCR beta sequences at a false discovery rate of 0.05 in a later analysis. In a later analysis, the rate of TCR association differed among HLA loci, with DRB1 alleles having the most associated TCRs and HLA-C alleles having the fewest. A further reported finding was that TCR beta sequences accurately predicted the HLA-A and HLA-B alleles for most subjects in the first cohort. The authors suggested that the approach could potentially be generalized to other disease states and immunological phenotypes. Only TCR beta chains were sequenced in this cohort, and the absence of alpha or paired-chain data limited detectable features. The earlier analysis of 587 of the donors excluded roughly 16 rarely observed V segments, including chromosome 9 orphons, because counts were too low. In a later genetic analysis, a missense DCLRE1C variant was associated with V-gene and J-gene trimming of TCR beta chains, and the association was replicated in an independent cohort. A cluster of highly shared sequence variants was judged likely to represent a technical artifact of the sequencing pipeline.

Spanning cysteine to phenylalanine, the CDR3 consists of 14 amino acids. CDR3 DNA only is kept here, 42 bases in frame from base 1. Compared with germline, V lacks 0 bases and J lacks 4 bases; bases without a gene match: 2. Based on the germline V gene (reference sequence), the CDR1 and CDR2 sequences are SGHNT and YYREEE. Library preparation employed the immunoSEQ multiplex PCR assay. For the multiplex PCR, a mixture combining 60 forward primers for TCR Vbeta segments and 13 reverse primers for TCR Jbeta segments was used. The CDR3 region of rearranged TCR beta genes was amplified from genomic DNA by a multiplex PCR assay. The Illumina HiSeq System was used to sequence the amplified TCR beta libraries as 87-base-pair reads. In the authors' own workflow: In a later analysis, tens of millions of unique TCR beta chains were counted across the approximately 640 repertoires, and approximately 9.9 million of these chains were shared by at least two donors. Raw reads were error-corrected and collapsed into unique sequences with a nearest-neighbor algorithm that merged closely related sequences to remove PCR and sequencing errors. Alignment of CDR3 sequences to IMGT reference sequences was used to assign V, D and J gene segments. For a sequence to be retained, a match of at least six nucleotides was required to both a V gene segment and a J gene segment. Rearrangements were called productive when the CDR3 lacked stop codons and stayed in frame with V and J; all others were non-productive. Following IMGT convention, CDR3 was defined as the stretch from the second conserved V-encoded cysteine to the conserved J-encoded phenylalanine. The earlier analysis of some 550 of the donors excluded any sequence lacking an unambiguous match to a single V gene segment. An earlier analysis of almost 600 of the donors classified V segments as functional when productive rearrangements were above 56.7% and as segregating when the standard deviation between donors was above 5%. To diagnose cytomegalovirus status from the catalog of TCR beta chain sequences, a statistical classification framework was built. A later analysis assigned V and J genes by comparing TCR nucleotide sequences with IMGT/GENE-DB human TR gene sequences. A later analysis assigned CDR3 sequences and most-parsimonious VDJ recombination scenarios with the TCRdist pipeline. In a later analysis, every TCR beta chain was defined by the combination of its CDR3 amino acid sequence and its V-gene family, and reads without a unique V-gene family were dropped. A later analysis removed 450 to 600 highly shared, low-generation-probability nucleotide sequences to deal with suspected cross-contamination and a sequencing artifact. In a later analysis, a clonal expansion index for each public chain was calculated from normalized within-repertoire ranks of inferred template counts. In a later analysis, generation probabilities were computed using a VDJ recombination model fitted to out-of-frame rearrangements, and the results were checked against IGoR. A later analysis scored TCR-TCR, TCR-HLA and TCR-CMV co-occurrence with hypergeometric tests, applying a repertoire-size bias correction to TCR pairs. To estimate false discovery rates, a later analysis permuted the HLA or CMV assignments 20 times. A later analysis grouped co-occurring TCRs with DBSCAN, adding TCRdist sequence similarity when clustering within HLA-allele-positive subsets. Repertoires with fewer than 30,000 or more than 120,000 public chains were left out of co-occurrence clustering, as were four to six repertoires with anomalous nucleotide sharing. Not all clones reach the TCRdb copy of this immuneACCESS table, which keeps in-frame sequences only. Checked studies attribute under half of the gap to unresolved V genes and leave the rest unexplained. V and J calls and clone size come straight from that table; D and trimming were deduced from the DNA. The table for this sample lists around 150,000 clones; about 64% of them were counted only once. The ten largest clones take up more than 4% of the sample.

On this clone itself: No cognate antigen has been identified for it. One base away there is no much larger clone; base qualities are not given.

In total, 630 or so healthy bone marrow donors made up the cohort. Cohort members were all nominally healthy when sampled, although unrecorded immune exposures were likely present. The donor tested CMV seronegative and was one of the 352 seronegative cohort members. A peripheral blood sample was provided by each donor, and peripheral blood mononuclear cells were used for TCR beta sequencing. The Qiagen DNeasy Blood Extraction Kit was used to extract genomic DNA from the blood cell samples. The source of this sequence is a man aged 55 to 70 in good health and CMV-seronegative. The sequence links TRBV5-4 to TRBJ2-3; 7 bases in between match TRBD2. What was sequenced was PBMCs. The CDR3 protein: CASSLAGGSDTQYF. The sequenced DNA is TGTGCCAGCAGCTTGGCCGGGGGGTCAGATACGCAGTATTTT. Reference TRBV5-4 and TRBJ2-3 proteins supply the regions before and after the CDR3; the full variable domain is: ETGVTQSPTHLIKTRGQQVTLRCSSQSGHNTVSWYQQALGQGPQFIFQYYREEENGRGNFPPRFSGLQFPNYSSELNVNALELDDSALYLCASSLAGGSDTQYFGPGTRLTVL.